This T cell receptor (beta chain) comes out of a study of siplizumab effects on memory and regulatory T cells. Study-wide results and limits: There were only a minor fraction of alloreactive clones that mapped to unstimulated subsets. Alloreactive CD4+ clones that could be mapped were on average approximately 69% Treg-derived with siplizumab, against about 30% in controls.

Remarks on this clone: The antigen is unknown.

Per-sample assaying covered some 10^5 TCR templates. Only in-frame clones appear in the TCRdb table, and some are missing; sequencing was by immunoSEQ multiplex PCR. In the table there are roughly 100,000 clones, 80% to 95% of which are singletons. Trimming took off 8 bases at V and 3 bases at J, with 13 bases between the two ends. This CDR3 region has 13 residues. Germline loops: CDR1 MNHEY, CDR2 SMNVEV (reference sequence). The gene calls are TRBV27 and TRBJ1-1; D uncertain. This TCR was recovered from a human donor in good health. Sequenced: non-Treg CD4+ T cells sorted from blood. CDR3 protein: CASLKRGDTEAFF. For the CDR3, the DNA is TGTGCCAGCCTCAAACGTGGGGACACTGAAGCTTTCTTT.